The 26 T cell receptor beta chains below all came from one sample that was sequenced in a study of CD8+CD57+ T cells in acquired aplastic anemia. Genomic DNA, the template, was used for profiling of the TCR beta VDJ and CDR3. TCRdb reprocessed the reads via MiXCR and lists one record per CDR3 protein. The sample shows about 200,000 distinct CDR3 sequences, around three fifths of them seen only once. The authors sequenced patients whose flow cytometry had shown CD8+CD57+ cell expansion. What was sequenced was sorted CD4+, CD8+, or CD8+CD57+ T cells (not recorded which) from PBMCs. The receptor source for this set is a human donor with aplastic anemia.

This chain joins TRBV12-3 or TRBV12-4 and TRBJ1-1; D is undetermined. This CDR3 region has 14 residues. V lost 4 bases and J 0 bases, leaving 9 bases between the germline ends. This chain's CDR3 is CASSSIGMNTEAFF. The CDR3 nucleotides are TGTGCCAGCAGTTCTATAGGGATGAACACTGAAGCTTTCTTT.

The chain has TRBV2 and TRBJ1-3; the D is unclear. V lost 2 bases, J lost 0 bases, and 5 bases lay in between. Germline V gene sequence: CDR1 SNHLY, CDR2 FYNNEI. The CDR3 sequence is 14 residues long. The CDR3 DNA reads as TGTGCCAGCAGTGAACAGAACTCTGGAAACACCATATATTTT. Translated: CASSEQNSGNTIYF.

Only a few counts were recorded for this clonotype. This chain joins TRBV7-9 and TRBJ2-7; 7 nucleotides line up with TRBD1. The CDR3 has 14 amino acids. J was trimmed by 2 bases and V by 4 bases; bases with no gene match: 5. CDR1 is SEHNR and CDR2 is FQNEAQ in the germline V gene (reference sequence). The DNA for the CDR3 is TGTGCCAGCAGCTCCCCGGACAGGACCTACGAGCAGTACTTC. Translated, it gives CASSSPDRTYEQYF.

This clonotype occurred once. The gene calls are TRBV14 and TRBJ2-1; D unclear. Trimming took off 5 bases at V and 8 bases at J, with 7 bases between the two ends. The CDR3 consists of 11 residues. The germline CDR1 and CDR2 sequences are SGHDN and FVKESK. CDR3 nucleotide sequence: TGTGCCAGCAGCATCCGCCATGAGCAGTTCTTC. It translates to CASSIRHEQFF.

This clonotype was counted a few times. The chain couples TRBV6-4 to TRBJ1-5; D possibly corresponds to TRBD1 (6 bases). Germline assignment: CDR1 MRHNA and CDR2 SNTAGT. CDR3 length equals 14 residues. The V end was cut by 6 bases, the J end by 2 bases, with 11 bases between. The chain's CDR3 is CASSPQGGNQPQHF. The DNA of the CDR3 is TGTGCCAGCAGCCCACAGGGCGGCAATCAGCCCCAGCATTTT.

This clonotype was found many times. The V gene is TRBV2, the J gene TRBJ2-3; D not certain. V shed 2 bases and J shed 0 bases, with 9 bases lying between them. This CDR3 region has 15 residues. Looked up from germline, CDR1 is SNHLY and CDR2 is FYNNEI. The CDR3 is CASSEPRGSTDTQYF. In nucleotides, the CDR3 is TGTGCCAGCAGTGAACCTAGAGGCAGCACAGATACGCAGTATTTT.

This clonotype occurred once. The CDR3 nucleotides are TGTGCCAGCATGGGACAGTCGTACGAGCAGTACTTC. It translates to CASMGQSYEQYF. The chain uses TRBV12-3 or TRBV12-4 and TRBJ2-7; 7 nucleotides align to TRBD1. The CDR3 is 12 residues long. The J segment lost 4 bases and the V segment lost 7 bases, leaving 4 bases of the junction unmatched.

This clonotype came up once. The chain links TRBV7-9 to TRBJ2-7; 10 bases fit TRBD1. Germline V gives CDR1 SEHNR, CDR2 FQNEAQ (reference sequence). J was trimmed by 2 bases and V by 5 bases; bases with no gene match: 15. The CDR3 is 18 residues long. CDR3 in DNA: TGTGCCAGCAGCCCATACTCCACAAGACAGGGGGCAACCTACGAGCAGTACTTC. Its protein is CASSPYSTRQGATYEQYF.

A single count supports this clonotype. This chain's CDR3 is CASTPSPGGALNEQYF. CDR3 nucleotide sequence: TGCGCCAGCACCCCATCCCCGGGGGGGGCCCTGAACGAGCAGTACTTC. V gene TRBV5-1 combines with J gene TRBJ2-7; 8 positions agree with TRBD2. The CDR3 contains 16 residues. V dropped 6 bases and J dropped 5; count of bases not matched to a gene: 16. The germline gives CDR1 SGHRS, CDR2 YFSETQ.

A single count supports this clonotype. The chain couples TRBV12-3 or TRBV12-4 to TRBJ1-2, with D possibly being TRBD1 (6 bases). V dropped 6 bases and J dropped 5 bases, with 10 bases sitting between them. CDR3 size: 12 residues. The CDR3 DNA follows: TGTGCCAGCAGCGCAGGGGAGTATGGCTACACCTTC. This codes for CASSAGEYGYTF.

This clonotype was observed once. The rearrangement uses TRBV20-1 and TRBJ2-5; 7 bases fit TRBD2. The CDR3 runs 14 residues. Looked up from germline, CDR1 is DFQATT and CDR2 is SNEGSKA (reference sequence). J lost 5 bases, V lost 5 bases, and 11 bases had no gene match. CDR3 in DNA: TGCAGTGCTTTTTTGCCCGGGACTATGGAGACCCAGTACTTC. Translated, it gives CSAFLPGTMETQYF.

V is TRBV7-2 and J is TRBJ2-7; D call uncertain. Germline CDR1 is SGHTA and CDR2 is FQGNSA. V was clipped by 9 bases and J by 6 bases, with 15 bases between them. This CDR3 has 12 amino acids. The CDR3 DNA reads TGTGCCAGTAGTAGTACCCCATCCGAGCAGTACTTC. It specifies CASSSTPSEQYF.

This clonotype was detected only a few times. The chain has TRBV20-1 and TRBJ2-5, with TRBD2 as a possible D gene (7 bases). Germline V lookup: CDR1 DFQATT, CDR2 SNEGSKA (reference sequence). This CDR3 has 14 amino acids. The V end lost 1 base, the J end lost 5 bases, and 14 bases lay between the germline ends. The CDR3 loop is CSARAGGHGETQYF. DNA of the CDR3: TGCAGTGCTAGAGCGGGGGGCCATGGGGAGACCCAGTACTTC.

This clonotype was observed many times. The rearrangement joins TRBV29-1 to TRBJ2-1; weak D call: TRBD1 (5 bases). The CDR3 has 14 residues. Per the germline V gene, CDR1 is SQVTM and CDR2 is ANQGSEA. V was trimmed by 1 base and J by 4 bases, leaving 11 bases between them. As DNA, the CDR3 is TGCAGCGTTGAAGTCGGGCAGGGTTACAATGAGCAGTTCTTC. Its translation: CSVEVGQGYNEQFF.

The chain has TRBV25-1 and TRBJ1-2; 8 bases line up with TRBD1. The CDR3 loop spans 16 amino acids. V lost 4 bases, J lost 6 bases, and 13 bases stayed unmatched. Germline loops: CDR1 MGHDK, CDR2 SYGVNS. The CDR3 DNA follows: TGTGCCAGCAGTGCCGCTCCGGGACAGGATAGGGATGGCTACACCTTC. This encodes CASSAAPGQDRDGYTF.

This clonotype was seen more than once but under ten times. This chain uses TRBV7-2 with TRBJ2-3; 10 nucleotides agree with TRBD2. V was pared by 1 base and J by 5 bases, with 6 bases of the junction left unmatched. The germline V gene has CDR1 SGHTA and CDR2 FQGNSA. The CDR3 is made up of 16 amino acids. The CDR3 coding sequence is TGTGCCAGCAGCTTAGTAGCGGGGGGCCAAGGAGATACGCAGTATTTT. Protein product: CASSLVAGGQGDTQYF. Full variable domain (outside the CDR3, taken from reference TRBV7-2 and TRBJ2-3): GAGVSQSPSNKVTEKGKDVELRCDPISGHTALYWYRQSLGQGLEFLIYFQGNSAPDKSGLPSDRFSAERTGGSVSTLTIQRTQQEDSAVYLCASSLVAGGQGDTQYFGPGTRLTVL.

Note on this clonotype: This may be a read error, as it is one base from a much larger clone. This chain connects TRBV7-2 to TRBJ1-6; D not certain. V shed 8 bases and J shed 6 bases, with 5 bases lying between them. Germline V gene sequence: CDR1 SGHTA, CDR2 FQGNSA. CDR3 size: 11 residues. CDR3 region: CASGLNSPLHF. CDR3 nucleotides: TGTGCCAGCGGGCTTAATTCACCCCTCCACTTT.

The chain has TRBV20-1 and TRBJ1-1; the D is unclear. V was shortened by 2 bases and J by 0 bases, with 7 bases between the two germline ends. Per germline, CDR1 DFQATT and CDR2 SNEGSKA (reference sequence). The length of the CDR3 is 13 residues. The CDR3 DNA reads as TGCAGTGCTAGAATCTCACTGAACACTGAAGCTTTCTTT. Translating gives CSARISLNTEAFF.

The V gene is TRBV25-1, the J gene TRBJ2-1, with D perhaps TRBD2 (8 bases). The CDR3 sequence is 16 residues long. The V gene's germline CDR1 is MGHDK and CDR2 SYGVNS. Trimming shortened V by 6 bases and J by 7 bases, and 22 bases separated the two germline ends. The CDR3 loop is CASREGRTGGRNEQFF. DNA for the CDR3: TGTGCCAGCAGGGAGGGAAGGACAGGCGGGAGGAATGAGCAGTTCTTC. Full variable domain (outside the CDR3, taken from reference TRBV25-1 and TRBJ2-1): EADIYQTPRYLVIGTGKKITLECSQTMGHDKMYWYQQDPGMELHLIHYSYGVNSTEKGDLSSESTVSRIRTEHFPLTLESARPSHTSQYLCASREGRTGGRNEQFFGPGTRLTVL.

This clonotype was detected many times. V is TRBV27 and J is TRBJ2-3; D remains ambiguous. Trimming pared 6 bases from V and 0 bases from J, leaving 10 bases between. CDR1 and CDR2 from the germline V gene are MNHEY and SMNVEV (reference sequence). This CDR3 spans 14 amino acids. The CDR3 nucleotides read TGTGCCAGCAGCCCCGTCGGGAGCACAGATACGCAGTATTTT. It encodes CASSPVGSTDTQYF.

This rearrangement joins TRBV19 to TRBJ1-1; TRBD1 matches at 7 bases. J gave up 12 bases and V 6 bases, and 7 bases lay outside the gene matches. The CDR3 is 11 amino acids. CDR1 is LNHDA and CDR2 is SQIVND in the germline V gene (reference sequence). CDR3 sequence: CASRTGKVSFF. For the CDR3, the DNA is TGTGCCAGTAGGACAGGGAAGGTCTCTTTCTTT.

V gene TRBV15 combines with J gene TRBJ2-1; D is perhaps TRBD1 (6 bases). The CDR3 has 14 amino acids. The V and J ends lost 4 bases and 6 bases respectively, with 13 bases between them. CDR1 and CDR2 (germline): LNHNV, YYDKDF (reference sequence). The CDR3 DNA reads as TGTGCCACCAGCACCTCCGGGACAATCAATGAGCAGTTCTTC. Its protein product is CATSTSGTINEQFF.

The chain uses TRBV7-6 and TRBJ2-3, with unresolved D. The CDR3 is 14 amino acids. In germline, CDR1 is SGHVS, CDR2 FNYEAQ. Trimming removed 4 bases at V and 5 bases at J, with 13 bases between. The CDR3 region is CASSSSPSGDTQYF. DNA for the CDR3: TGTGCCAGCAGCTCCAGCCCGTCCGGAGATACGCAGTATTTT. Full variable domain (missing parts from reference TRBV7-6 and TRBJ2-3): GAGVSQSPRYKVTKRGQDVALRCDPISGHVSLYWYRQALGQGPEFLTYFNYEAQQDKSGLPNDRFSAERPEGSISTLTIQRTEQRDSAMYRCASSSSPSGDTQYFGPGTRLTVL.

This chain connects TRBV24-1 to TRBJ1-1; D not certain. Trimming left V 1 base short and J 6 bases short, with 11 bases between. Germline-derived CDR1 and CDR2 are KGHDR and SFDVKD. The CDR3 has 14 amino acids. The CDR3 here is CATSDFGRMAEAFF. The DNA for the CDR3 is TGTGCCACCAGTGATTTCGGGAGGATGGCTGAAGCTTTCTTT.

The chain carries TRBV5-1 and TRBJ2-2, with D hard to call. Trimming pared 2 bases from V and 2 bases from J, leaving 7 bases between. The CDR3 is 14 amino acids. Germline loops: CDR1 SGHRS, CDR2 YFSETQ. This CDR3 reads CASSFEKNTGELFF. The CDR3, as DNA: TGCGCCAGCAGCTTTGAGAAAAACACCGGGGAGCTGTTTTTT.

The sample holds a few counts of this clonotype. The chain uses TRBV20-1 and TRBJ2-7; TRBD2 matches at 7 bases. Germline V gene lookup returns CDR1 DFQATT and CDR2 SNEGSKA (reference sequence). There are 14 residues in the CDR3. V gave up 2 bases and J gave up 3 bases; unmatched junction bases: 7. The CDR3 here is CSARSGGAIYEQYF. CDR3 coding DNA: TGCAGTGCTAGATCGGGAGGAGCAATCTACGAGCAGTACTTC.